This TCR beta chain was captured in a study of identical twins. Study results and caveats: In zero-insertion analyses, partial confounding could arise from invariant MAIT and iNKT cells. Out-of-frame sharing of TCR alpha in monozygotic twins was underestimated by models.

Germline lookup yields CDR1 SQVTM and CDR2 ANQGSEA. The CDR3 runs to 10 residues. The V end lost 1 base, the J end lost 5 bases, and 2 bases lay between the germline ends. This clonotype came up many times. The antigen is not known. A universal primer binding site was introduced by template switching. The final cDNA contained unique molecular identifiers. One entry per CDR3 protein, called by TCRdb with MiXCR from the 5' RACE reads. The sample has about 700,000 distinct CDR3 sequences; approximately 6.1% are singletons. The chain employs TRBV29-1 and TRBJ2-5; no reliable D call. The TCR comes from a man younger than 35 in good health. What was sequenced was naive T cells sorted from blood. CDR3 sequence: CSVEGETQYF. The CDR3 DNA reads as TGCAGCGTTGAAGGGGAGACCCAGTACTTC.